This T cell receptor (beta chain) emerged from a study of T-cell memory formation after mild COVID-19. In the study overall: Most TCR clusters belonged to a single donor. Study observations and caveats: Day 15 to 85 contractors were CD4/CD8 balanced; later expanders leaned CD4+. Still unconfirmed is whether the second-wave clones peaking on day 37 recognized SARS-CoV-2. Pre-infection memory contained some responding clones, which suggested that cross-reactive memory had joined.

The CDR3 is 16 amino acids. CDR1 is MNHNY, CDR2 SVGAGI, per germline (reference sequence). With 1 base removed from V and 4 bases from J, the gap between germline ends came to 14 bases. As for this clonotype: The antigen is not known.

TCRdb used MiXCR to reprocess the 5' RACE reads, holding one entry per CDR3 protein. The sample has about 440,000 distinct CDR3 sequences, around 18% seen once; the top ten hold approximately 8.1%. The specimen was PBMCs or a T cell subset sorted from them (not recorded which). The receptor's source is an adult woman who had mild COVID-19 (a few samples of this study predate the infection). Cell type and time point are not known. The rearrangement uses TRBV6-6 and TRBJ1-5; no clear D. CDR3 region: CASSYFGEVVNQPQHF. In DNA, the CDR3 is TGTGCCAGCAGTTACTTCGGGGAAGTAGTGAATCAGCCCCAGCATTTT.